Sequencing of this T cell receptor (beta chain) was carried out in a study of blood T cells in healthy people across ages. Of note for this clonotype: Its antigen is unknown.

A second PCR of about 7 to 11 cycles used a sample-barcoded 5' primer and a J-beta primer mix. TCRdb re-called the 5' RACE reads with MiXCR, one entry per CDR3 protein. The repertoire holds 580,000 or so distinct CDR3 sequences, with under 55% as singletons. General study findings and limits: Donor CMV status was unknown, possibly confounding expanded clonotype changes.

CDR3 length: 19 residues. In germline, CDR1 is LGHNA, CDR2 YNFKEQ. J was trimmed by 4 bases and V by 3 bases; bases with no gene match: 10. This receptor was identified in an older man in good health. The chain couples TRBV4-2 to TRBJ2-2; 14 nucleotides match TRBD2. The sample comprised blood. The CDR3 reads CASSQEPGLAGEGTGELFF. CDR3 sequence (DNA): TGTGCCAGCAGCCAGGAACCGGGACTAGCGGGAGAGGGCACCGGGGAGCTGTTTTTT.